What follows describes a single TCR beta chain. The antigen is not known. Naive CD8 populations comprised CD45RO-negative cells positively selected for CCR7, excluding terminally differentiated effector memory CD45RA+ cells. This specimen belongs to a study of shared clonotypes between healthy human individuals. Study-wide results and limits: In the sorted subsets, rarefaction showed sequencing was incomplete despite large depth.

Libraries were prepared by immunoSEQ multiplex PCR; TCRdb keeps only in-frame clonotypes and omits some of them. The profile shows roughly 2.1 million clones, roughly 91% of them singletons. The germline V gene has CDR1 MNHEY and CDR2 SMNVEV (reference sequence). The CDR3 spans 10 residues. With 8 bases removed from V and 9 bases from J, the gap between germline ends came to 8 bases. The chain links TRBV27 to TRBJ1-5, with D uncertain. The sequencing sample was made of naive CD8+ T cells from PBMCs. The receptor was derived from a man aged 18 to 35 in good health. Some clones in this sample may be carry-over from other donors' samples. The CDR3 DNA follows: TGTGCCAGCGGAGATCGGCCCCAGCATTTT. Translating it yields CASGDRPQHF.